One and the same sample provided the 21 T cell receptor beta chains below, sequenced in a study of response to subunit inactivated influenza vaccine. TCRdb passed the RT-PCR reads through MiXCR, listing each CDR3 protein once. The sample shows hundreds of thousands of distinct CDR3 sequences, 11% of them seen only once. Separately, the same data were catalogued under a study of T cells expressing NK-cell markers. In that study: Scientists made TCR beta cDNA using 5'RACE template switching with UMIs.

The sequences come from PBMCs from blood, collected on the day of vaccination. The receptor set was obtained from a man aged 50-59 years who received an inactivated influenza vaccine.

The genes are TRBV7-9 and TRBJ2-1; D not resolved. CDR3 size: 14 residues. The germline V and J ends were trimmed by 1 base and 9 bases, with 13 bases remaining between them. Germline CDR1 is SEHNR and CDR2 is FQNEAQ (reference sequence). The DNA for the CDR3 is TGTGCCAGCAGCTTAGAATTGGCCCTCGGTGAGCAGTTCTTC. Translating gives CASSLELALGEQFF. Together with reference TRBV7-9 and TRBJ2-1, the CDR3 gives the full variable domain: DTGVSQNPRHKITKRGQNVTFRCDPISEHNRLYWYRQTLGQGPEFLTYFQNEAQLEKSRLLSDRFSAERPKGSFSTLEIQRTEQGDSAMYLCASSLELALGEQFFGPGTRLTVL.

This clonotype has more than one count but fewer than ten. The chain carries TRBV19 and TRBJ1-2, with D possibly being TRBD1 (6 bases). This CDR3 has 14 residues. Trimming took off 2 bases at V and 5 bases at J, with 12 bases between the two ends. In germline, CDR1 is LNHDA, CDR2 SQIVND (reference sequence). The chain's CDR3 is CASSIQGTPYGYTF. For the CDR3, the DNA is TGTGCCAGTAGTATACAAGGGACACCTTATGGCTACACCTTC.

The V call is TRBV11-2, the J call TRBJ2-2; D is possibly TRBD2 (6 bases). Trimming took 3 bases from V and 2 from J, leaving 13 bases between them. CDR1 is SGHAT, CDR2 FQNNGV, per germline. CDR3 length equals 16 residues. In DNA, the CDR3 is TGTGCCAGCAGCTTTCGACTAGGACAAAACACCGGGGAGCTGTTTTTT. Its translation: CASSFRLGQNTGELFF. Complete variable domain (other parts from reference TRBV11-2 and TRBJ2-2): EAGVAQSPRYKIIEKRQSVAFWCNPISGHATLYWYQQILGQGPKLLIQFQNNGVVDDSQLPKDRFSAERLKGVDSTLKIQPAKLEDSAVYLCASSFRLGQNTGELFFGEGSRLTVL.

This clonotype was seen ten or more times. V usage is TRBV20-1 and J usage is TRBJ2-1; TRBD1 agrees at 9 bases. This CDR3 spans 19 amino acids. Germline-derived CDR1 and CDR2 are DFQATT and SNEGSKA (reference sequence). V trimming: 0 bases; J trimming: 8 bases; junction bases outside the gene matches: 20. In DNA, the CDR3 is TGCAGTGCTAGAGATGGGACAGGGAGACAGCGGTACCTACGGGATGAGCAGTTCTTC. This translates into CSARDGTGRQRYLRDEQFF.

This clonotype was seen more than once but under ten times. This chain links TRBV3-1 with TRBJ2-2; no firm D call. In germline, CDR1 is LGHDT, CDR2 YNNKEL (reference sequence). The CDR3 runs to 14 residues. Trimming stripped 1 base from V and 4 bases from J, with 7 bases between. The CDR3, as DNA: TGTGCCAGCAGCCAAGGGCAGTTCACCGGGGAGCTGTTTTTT. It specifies CASSQGQFTGELFF.

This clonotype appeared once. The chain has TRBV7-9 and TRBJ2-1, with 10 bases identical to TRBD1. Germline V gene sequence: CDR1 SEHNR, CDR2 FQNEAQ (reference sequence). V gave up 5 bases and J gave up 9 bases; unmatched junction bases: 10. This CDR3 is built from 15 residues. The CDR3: CASSTGTGVVGEQFF. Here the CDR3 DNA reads TGTGCCAGCAGCACCGGGACAGGGGTAGTAGGTGAGCAGTTCTTC.

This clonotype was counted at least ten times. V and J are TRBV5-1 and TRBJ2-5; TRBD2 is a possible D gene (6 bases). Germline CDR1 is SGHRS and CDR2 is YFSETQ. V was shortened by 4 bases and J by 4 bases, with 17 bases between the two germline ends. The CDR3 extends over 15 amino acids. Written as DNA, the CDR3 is TGCGCCAGCAGCCTTAGCGGACCTAATCGAGAGACCCAGTACTTC. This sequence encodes CASSLSGPNRETQYF.

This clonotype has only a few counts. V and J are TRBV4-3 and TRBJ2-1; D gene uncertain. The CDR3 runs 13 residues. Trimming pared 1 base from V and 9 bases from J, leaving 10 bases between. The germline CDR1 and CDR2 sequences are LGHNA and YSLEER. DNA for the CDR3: TGCGCCAGCAGCCAAGGTGCGACGGCTGAGCAGTTCTTC. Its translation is CASSQGATAEQFF.

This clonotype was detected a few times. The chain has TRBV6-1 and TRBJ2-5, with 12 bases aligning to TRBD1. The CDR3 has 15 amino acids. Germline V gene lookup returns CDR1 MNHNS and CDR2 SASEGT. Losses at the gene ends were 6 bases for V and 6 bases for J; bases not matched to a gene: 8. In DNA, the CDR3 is TGTGCCAGCAGACGCGGGACAGGGGGCGGTAAGACCCAGTACTTC. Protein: CASRRGTGGGKTQYF.

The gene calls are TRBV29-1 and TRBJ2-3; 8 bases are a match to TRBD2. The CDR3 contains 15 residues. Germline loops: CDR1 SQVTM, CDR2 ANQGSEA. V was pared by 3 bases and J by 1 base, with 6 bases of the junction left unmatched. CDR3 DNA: TGCAGCGTTGAGAGTTGGCGGGAGGGCACAGATACGCAGTATTTT. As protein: CSVESWREGTDTQYF.

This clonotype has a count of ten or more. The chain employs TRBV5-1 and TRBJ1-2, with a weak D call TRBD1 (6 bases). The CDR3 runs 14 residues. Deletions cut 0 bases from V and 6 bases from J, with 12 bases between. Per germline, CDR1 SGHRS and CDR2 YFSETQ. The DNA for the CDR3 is TGCGCCAGCAGCTTGGATGCAGGGACAAATGGCTACACCTTC. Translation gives CASSLDAGTNGYTF.

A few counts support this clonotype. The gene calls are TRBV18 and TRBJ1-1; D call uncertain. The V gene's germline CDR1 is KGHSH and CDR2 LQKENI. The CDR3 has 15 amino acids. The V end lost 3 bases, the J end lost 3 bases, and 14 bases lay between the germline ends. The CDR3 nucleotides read TGTGCCAGCTCACCCTCCACCAACCGGGACACTGAAGCTTTCTTT. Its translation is CASSPSTNRDTEAFF.

CDR3 DNA sequence: TGTGCCAGCAGGGCAGGGGGGGGTTCACCCCTCCACTTT. It encodes CASRAGGGSPLHF. The chain carries TRBV3-1 and TRBJ1-6; 7 bases agree with TRBD1. Germline trimming cut 6 bases from V and 9 bases from J; bases unmatched to any gene: 5. The CDR3 extends over 13 amino acids. Germline V CDR1 and CDR2: LGHDT, YNNKEL (reference sequence).

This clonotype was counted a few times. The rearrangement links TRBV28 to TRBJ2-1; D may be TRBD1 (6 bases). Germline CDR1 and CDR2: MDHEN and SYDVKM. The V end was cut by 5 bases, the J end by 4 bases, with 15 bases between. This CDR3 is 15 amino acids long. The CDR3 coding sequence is TGTGCCAGCAGTCCGATGGACAGCGTTTACAATGAGCAGTTCTTC. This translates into CASSPMDSVYNEQFF. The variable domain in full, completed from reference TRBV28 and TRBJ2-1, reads DVKVTQSSRYLVKRTGEKVFLECVQDMDHENMFWYRQDPGLGLRLIYFSYDVKMKEKGDIPEGYSVSREKKERFSLILESASTNQTSMYLCASSPMDSVYNEQFFGPGTRLTVL.

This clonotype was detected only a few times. CDR3 nucleotides: TGTGCCAGCAGCTCGACAGGGTCGAAGCTGTTTTTT. It encodes CASSSTGSKLFF. The J gene is TRBJ2-2, the V gene TRBV13; 7 bases are a match to TRBD1. V lost 4 bases, J lost 12 bases, and 5 bases stayed unmatched. The CDR3 has 12 amino acids. Germline lookup yields CDR1 PRHDT and CDR2 FYEKMQ (reference sequence).

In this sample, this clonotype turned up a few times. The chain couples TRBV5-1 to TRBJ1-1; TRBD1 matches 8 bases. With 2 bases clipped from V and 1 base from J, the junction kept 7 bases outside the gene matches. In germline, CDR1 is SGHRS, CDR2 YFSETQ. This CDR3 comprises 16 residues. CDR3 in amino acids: CASSFQTGAANTEAFF. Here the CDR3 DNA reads TGCGCCAGCAGCTTCCAGACAGGGGCTGCGAACACTGAAGCTTTCTTT.

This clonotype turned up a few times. CDR3 in amino acids: CSARWSGRATGELFF. DNA of the CDR3: TGCAGTGCTAGATGGAGCGGGAGGGCCACCGGGGAGCTGTTTTTT. The V gene is TRBV20-1, the J gene TRBJ2-2; 10 nucleotides agree with TRBD2. V dropped 2 bases and J dropped 4; count of bases not matched to a gene: 4. Germline assignment: CDR1 DFQATT and CDR2 SNEGSKA (reference sequence). The CDR3 is made up of 15 amino acids.

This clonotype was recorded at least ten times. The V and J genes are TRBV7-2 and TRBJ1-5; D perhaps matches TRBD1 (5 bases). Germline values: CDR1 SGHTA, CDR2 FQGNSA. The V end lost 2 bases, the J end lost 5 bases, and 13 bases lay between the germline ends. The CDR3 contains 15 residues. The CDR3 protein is CASSLLLGGHQPQHF. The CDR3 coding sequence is TGTGCCAGCAGCTTATTGCTGGGGGGACATCAGCCCCAGCATTTT. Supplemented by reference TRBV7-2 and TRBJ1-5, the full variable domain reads GAGVSQSPSNKVTEKGKDVELRCDPISGHTALYWYRQSLGQGLEFLIYFQGNSAPDKSGLPSDRFSAERTGGSVSTLTIQRTQQEDSAVYLCASSLLLGGHQPQHFGDGTRLSIL.

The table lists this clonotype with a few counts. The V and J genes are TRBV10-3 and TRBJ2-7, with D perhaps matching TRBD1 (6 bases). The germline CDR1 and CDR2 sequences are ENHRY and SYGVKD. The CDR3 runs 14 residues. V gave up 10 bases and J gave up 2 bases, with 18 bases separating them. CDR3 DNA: TGTGCCACTGAACCGGGACATACTACCTACGAGCAGTACTTC. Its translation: CATEPGHTTYEQYF.

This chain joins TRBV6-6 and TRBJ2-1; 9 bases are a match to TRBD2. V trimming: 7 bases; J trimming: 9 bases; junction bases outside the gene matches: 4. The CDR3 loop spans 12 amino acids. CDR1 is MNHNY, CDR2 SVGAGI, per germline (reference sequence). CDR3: CASTLAGTEQFF. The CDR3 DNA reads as TGTGCCAGCACTCTAGCGGGAACTGAGCAGTTCTTC.

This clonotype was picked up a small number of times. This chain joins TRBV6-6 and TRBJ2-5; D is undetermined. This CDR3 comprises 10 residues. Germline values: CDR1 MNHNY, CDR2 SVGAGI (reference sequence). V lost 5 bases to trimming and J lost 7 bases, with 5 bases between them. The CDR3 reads CASSVRTQYF. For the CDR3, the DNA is TGTGCCAGCAGTGTGAGGACCCAGTACTTC.